The clone carrying this T cell receptor beta chain was seen a few times. The antigen is unknown. Stem cell-like memory, regulatory, central memory and naive CD4+ cells were sorted via CD45RO/CCR7/CD25/CD127/CD95/CD27. Expressed TCRB transcripts were sequenced, since all the RNA that had been isolated was reverse transcribed. Profiled with immunoSEQ multiplex PCR; TCRdb holds only in-frame clones, not every one. The repertoire has over 700,000 clones, roughly a sixth of them found once; the top ten carry 0.023%. This sample was included in a study of beta chain features in type 1 diabetes. Notes on the study in general: Any HLA type influence on TCRB rearrangement was left unresolved here. The study found that naive, central memory and Treg TCRB repertoires appeared more similar in patients than in healthy donors. In type 1 diabetes patients, VDJ junctions had fewer insertions; deletions at these junctions were more frequent.

Trimming removed 6 bases at V and 3 bases at J, with 12 bases between. Germline loops: CDR1 MNHEY, CDR2 SVGAGI. This CDR3 spans 15 amino acids. The source is a woman aged 18-30 years in good health. Source material: naive CD4+ T cells from blood. This sequence joins TRBV6-5 and TRBJ2-6, with D possibly matching TRBD1 (6 bases). The CDR3 loop is CASRVTGYGANVLTF. The CDR3 bases are TGTGCCAGCAGAGTAACAGGGTATGGGGCCAACGTCCTGACTTTC.